This TCR beta chain was identified in a study of identical twins. From the 5' RACE reads, TCRdb called clonotypes with MiXCR, one entry per CDR3 protein. The sample shows under 900,000 distinct CDR3 sequences, about 20% of them seen only once. V gave up 4 bases and J gave up 6 bases; unmatched junction bases: 6. This CDR3 contains 14 residues. CDR1 is DFQATT and CDR2 is SNEGSKA in the germline V gene (reference sequence). Another study also made use of these data, one on T cells expressing NK-cell markers.

The chain joins TRBV20-1 to TRBJ2-2; 9 bases agree with TRBD2. What was sequenced was PBMCs. The clonotype originates from a woman younger than 30 in good health. The DNA for the CDR3 is TGCAGTGCTACGCCGGGACTAGCAGCCGGGGAGCTGTTTTTT. It translates to CSATPGLAAGELFF.